A single sample is the source of the 18 T cell receptor beta chains below, sequenced in a study of T cell changes during pregnancy in multiple sclerosis. Assay used: immunoSEQ multiplex PCR; TCRdb lists only in-frame clones, some missing. The sample has about 85,000 clones, roughly 92% seen once. This sample comprised peripheral blood, obtained in the first trimester of pregnancy. The receptor set was obtained from a female donor with multiple sclerosis, enrolled in a pregnancy study.

The chain combines TRBV15 with TRBJ1-1, with 7 bases aligning to TRBD1. With V trimmed by 3 bases and J by 0 bases, 4 bases remained unmatched. Per germline, CDR1 LNHNV and CDR2 YYDKDF (reference sequence). This CDR3 region has 15 residues. CDR3 sequence reads: CATSRGQRMNTEAFF. The CDR3 bases are TGTGCCACCAGCAGGGGACAGCGAATGAACACTGAAGCTTTCTTT.

This chain connects TRBV2 to TRBJ1-5, with D unresolved. Germline V gives CDR1 SNHLY, CDR2 FYNNEI. The CDR3 loop spans 13 amino acids. With 6 bases removed from V and 3 bases from J, the gap between germline ends came to 9 bases. The CDR3 reads CASRQATNQPQHF. CDR3 bases: TGTGCCAGCAGGCAGGCTACCAATCAGCCCCAGCATTTT.

In its sample, this clone was seen once. The junction shows a germline mismatch at one end, possibly a read error. V is TRBV7-9 and J is TRBJ2-3; 10 positions agree with TRBD2. CDR1 SEHNR and CDR2 FQNEAQ come from the germline V gene (reference sequence). The CDR3 loop spans 13 amino acids. The CDR3, as DNA: TGTGCCAGCAGCGTAGCGGGGGGTGATACGCAGTATTTT. Protein: CASSVAGGDTQYF.

This chain uses TRBV2 with TRBJ2-1; 7 nucleotides line up with TRBD1. The V gene's germline CDR1 is SNHLY and CDR2 FYNNEI. This CDR3 comprises 14 residues. Germline trimming cut 8 bases from V and 2 bases from J; bases unmatched to any gene: 6. The CDR3 reads CASLDRPTYNEQFF. The DNA of the CDR3 is TGTGCCAGCCTGGACAGGCCGACCTACAATGAGCAGTTCTTC.

The gene calls are TRBV7-6 and TRBJ2-7; a possible D gene is TRBD1 (5 bases). Germline CDR1 SGHVS, CDR2 FNYEAQ. Trimming pared 1 base from V and 4 bases from J, leaving 11 bases between. The CDR3 consists of 14 residues. CDR3 DNA: TGTGCCAGCAGCTTAGACCAGGGCCCTTACGAGCAGTACTTC. As protein: CASSLDQGPYEQYF.

This clone came up once. The V call is TRBV2, the J call TRBJ2-3; 8 bases match TRBD1. CDR3 length: 13 amino acids. Trimming cost V 8 bases and J 1 base; bases outside gene matches: 2. The germline V gene encodes CDR1 SNHLY and CDR2 FYNNEI. The CDR3 spells CASYRGGTDTQYF. The CDR3 bases are TGTGCCAGCTACAGGGGGGGCACAGATACGCAGTATTTT.

The J gene is TRBJ1-5, the V gene TRBV28; a possible D gene is TRBD1 (5 bases). The CDR3 runs 19 residues. Looked up from germline, CDR1 is MDHEN and CDR2 is SYDVKM. V gave up 5 bases and J gave up 0 bases, with 23 bases separating them. CDR3 in amino acids: CASSPHLGLSKGSNQPQHF. CDR3 nucleotides: TGTGCCAGCAGTCCACATTTGGGACTGTCCAAAGGTAGCAATCAGCCCCAGCATTTT.

V and J are TRBV18 and TRBJ2-3; 9 nucleotides match TRBD2. Losses at the gene ends were 2 bases for V and 3 bases for J; bases not matched to a gene: 9. In germline, CDR1 is KGHSH, CDR2 LQKENI. The CDR3 length is 17 residues. CDR3 sequence reads: CASSPRASGEVTDTQYF. The CDR3 nucleotides read TGTGCCAGCTCACCAAGGGCTAGCGGGGAGGTGACAGATACGCAGTATTTT. Combining the CDR3 with reference TRBV18 and TRBJ2-3 gives the whole variable domain NAGVMQNPRHLVRRRGQEARLRCSPMKGHSHVYWYRQLPEEGLKFMVYLQKENIIDESGMPKERFSAEFPKEGPSILRIQQVVRGDSAAYFCASSPRASGEVTDTQYFGPGTRLTVL.

The chain combines TRBV4-1 with TRBJ1-1; D perhaps matches TRBD1 (5 bases). CDR3 size: 13 residues. Trimming stripped 4 bases from V and 7 bases from J, with 13 bases between. Germline V CDR1 and CDR2: MGHRA, YSYEKL. CDR3 loop: CASSRVQEREAFF. CDR3 in DNA: TGCGCCAGCAGCCGAGTACAGGAGCGTGAAGCTTTCTTT.

The V gene is TRBV7-6, the J gene TRBJ2-5; 8 bases map to TRBD1. The CDR3 spans 14 residues. Germline CDR1 and CDR2: SGHVS and FNYEAQ. With 5 bases clipped from V and 5 bases from J, the junction kept 7 bases outside the gene matches. The CDR3 sequence: CASSDRGGWETQYF. In nucleotides, the CDR3 is TGTGCCAGCAGCGACAGGGGTGGATGGGAGACCCAGTACTTC.

This clone came up once. V usage is TRBV15 and J usage is TRBJ2-1, with 15 bases fitting TRBD2. The CDR3 spans 16 residues. Germline loops: CDR1 LNHNV, CDR2 YYDKDF (reference sequence). J lost 7 bases, V lost 3 bases, and 4 bases had no gene match. The DNA for the CDR3 is TGTGCCACCAGCAGGGGAGGGACTAGCGGGAGGAATGAGCAGTTCTTC. It encodes CATSRGGTSGRNEQFF.

CDR3 sequence: CAWSTGGILETQYF. The CDR3 nucleotides read TGTGCCTGGAGCACAGGGGGCATTCTAGAGACCCAGTACTTC. The chain recombines TRBV30 with TRBJ2-5; 9 positions agree with TRBD1. CDR3 length: 14 residues. V shed 3 bases, J shed 4 bases, and the junction held 6 bases outside the gene matches. Germline CDR1 is GTSNPN and CDR2 is SVGIG (reference sequence).

CDR3 DNA: TGTGCCACCCACCCCCACGGCGGGAGGCCGGGGGTGCTCACAGATACGCAGTATTTT. Protein: CATHPHGGRPGVLTDTQYF. The gene calls are TRBV28 and TRBJ2-3, with TRBD2 identical over 8 bases. CDR1 MDHEN and CDR2 SYDVKM come from the germline V gene. The J segment lost 2 bases and the V segment lost 10 bases, leaving 23 bases of the junction unmatched. This CDR3 is 19 amino acids long.

The genes are TRBV5-1 and TRBJ2-7; 7 nucleotides align to TRBD1. Germline V CDR1 and CDR2: SGHRS, YFSETQ. This CDR3 has 14 residues. The V segment lost 0 bases and the J segment 3 bases; nucleotides outside the gene matches: 3. CDR3: CASSLGQGVYEQYF. The CDR3 DNA follows: TGCGCCAGCAGCTTGGGGCAGGGGGTCTACGAGCAGTACTTC.

This clone appeared once. This rearrangement joins TRBV4-2 to TRBJ2-4, with D possibly being TRBD2 (5 bases). V lost 4 bases, J lost 5 bases, and 18 bases lay in between. CDR3 size: 16 residues. Looked up from germline, CDR1 is LGHNA and CDR2 is YNFKEQ. In nucleotides, the CDR3 is TGTGCCAGCAGCCCTGTTAGCGTTGGAGGTCAAAACATTCAGTACTTC. As protein: CASSPVSVGGQNIQYF.

The V and J genes are TRBV6-5 and TRBJ2-3; D is unclear. Per the germline V gene, CDR1 is MNHEY and CDR2 is SVGAGI. Trimming pared 2 bases from V and 0 bases from J, leaving 12 bases between. This CDR3 comprises 16 residues. The CDR3 sequence is CASSYLVGFSTDTQYF. Written as DNA, the CDR3 is TGTGCCAGCAGTTACCTCGTGGGCTTTAGCACAGATACGCAGTATTTT.

The chain has TRBV19 and TRBJ2-6, with D maybe TRBD1 (5 bases). Trimming removed 5 bases from V and 0 bases from J, with 11 bases in between. CDR1 is LNHDA, CDR2 SQIVND, per germline (reference sequence). The CDR3 has 16 amino acids. Written as DNA, the CDR3 is TGTGCCAGTAGTTTTCTGACAGACTCTGGGGCCAACGTCCTGACTTTC. It is translated as CASSFLTDSGANVLTF.

This clone was found a few times. This chain connects TRBV19 to TRBJ2-6; D unresolved. The V gene lost 4 bases and the J gene lost 1 base, with 11 bases spanning the gap. CDR1 is LNHDA and CDR2 is SQIVND in the germline V gene (reference sequence). This CDR3 comprises 16 residues. CDR3 DNA sequence: TGTGCCAGTAGTACAATCCGAGTATCTGGGGCCAACGTCCTGACTTTC. Protein product: CASSTIRVSGANVLTF.